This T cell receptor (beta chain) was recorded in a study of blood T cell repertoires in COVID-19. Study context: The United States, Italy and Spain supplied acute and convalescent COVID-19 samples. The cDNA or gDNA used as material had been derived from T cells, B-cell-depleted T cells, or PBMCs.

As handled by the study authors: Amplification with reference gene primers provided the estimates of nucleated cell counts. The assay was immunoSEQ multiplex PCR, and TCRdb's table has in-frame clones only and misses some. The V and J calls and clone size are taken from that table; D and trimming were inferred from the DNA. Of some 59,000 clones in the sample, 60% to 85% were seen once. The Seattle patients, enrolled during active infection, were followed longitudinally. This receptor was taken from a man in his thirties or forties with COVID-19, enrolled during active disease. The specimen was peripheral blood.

The DNA of the CDR3 is TGTGCCAGCAGTGAACAGATCCCCTCTGGAAACACCATATATTTT. Amino acid sequence: CASSEQIPSGNTIYF. This chain joins TRBV6-1 and TRBJ1-3; no clear D. CDR1 and CDR2 (germline): MNHNS, SASEGT. The CDR3 extends over 15 amino acids. V was shortened by 2 bases and J by 0 bases, with 8 bases between the two germline ends.